This note documents a single T cell receptor (beta chain) sequence. Antigen unknown. This sample stems from a study of tissue T cells after allogeneic stem cell transplantation. General observations from the study: Limitations included a small, clinically heterogeneous cohort and limited sampling depth. Motif-based clustering found tissue-specific repertoire signatures shared across patients, though few clones were shared.

Clones were read by immunoSEQ multiplex PCR, and TCRdb kept only the in-frame ones, dropping some. The sample holds some 9,400 clones, around three fifths seen once. CDR3 length: 14 amino acids. J lost 6 bases, V lost 5 bases, and 1 base had no gene match. Germline V lookup: CDR1 SGHAT, CDR2 FQNNGV. The TCR was taken from a female donor older than 55 with lung cancer. The chain recombines TRBV11-2 with TRBJ2-2; TRBD2 matches at 12 bases. Specimen: tissue from the jejunum, collected at autopsy. DNA of the CDR3: TGTGCCAGCAGCCGACTAGCGGGAGCCGGGGAGCTGTTTTTT. It encodes CASSRLAGAGELFF. Variable domain in full (rest from reference TRBV11-2 and TRBJ2-2): EAGVAQSPRYKIIEKRQSVAFWCNPISGHATLYWYQQILGQGPKLLIQFQNNGVVDDSQLPKDRFSAERLKGVDSTLKIQPAKLEDSAVYLCASSRLAGAGELFFGEGSRLTVL.